This T cell receptor (beta chain) appears in the sequencing data of a study of shared clonotypes between healthy human individuals. Findings and limits, study-wide: The diversity represented, both genetic and in exposure history, was limited by few donors.

To note about this clone: Its antigen is currently unknown.

V shed 3 bases and J shed 5 bases, with 5 bases lying between them. Germline CDR1 and CDR2: WSHSY and SAAADI. This CDR3 region has 12 residues. TCRdb's copy holds only in-frame clones and misses some; the assay was immunoSEQ multiplex PCR. The sample holds 2 million to 2.5 million clones; roughly 90% are singletons and the top ten take roughly 0.34%. The rearrangement links TRBV10-2 to TRBJ2-1; the D is unclear. The sequence came from a young man in good health. Some clones in this sample may be carry-over from other donors' samples. What was sequenced was naive CD4+ T cells from PBMCs. Stated subset: CD45RA+ positively selected. The chain's CDR3 is CASSDGNNEQFF. The CDR3 nucleotides read TGCGCCAGCAGTGATGGCAACAATGAGCAGTTCTTC.